This TCR beta chain was sequenced in a study of T-cell reconstitution after alpha-beta-depleted transplantation in children. The length of the CDR3 is 13 residues. Germline V gene lookup returns CDR1 KGHDR and CDR2 SFDVKD. Trimming took 8 bases from V and 4 from J, leaving 11 bases between them. Unique molecular identifiers tagged the TCRbeta library. TCRdb recomputed calls from the PCR reads with MiXCR, one row per CDR3 protein. The data show about 240,000 distinct CDR3 sequences, with around 11% seen just once and roughly 2.8% held by the top ten. This clonotype came up many times. This specimen was PBMCs from the stem cell graft donor, taken from the stem cell graft. The V and J genes are TRBV24-1 and TRBJ2-1; D is perhaps TRBD1 or TRBD2 (5 bases each). This receptor was taken from a human donor who donated a stem cell graft to a child with acute lymphoblastic leukemia. CDR3: CATTRDQYNEQFF. CDR3 sequence (DNA): TGTGCCACCACCCGGGACCAGTACAATGAGCAGTTCTTC.